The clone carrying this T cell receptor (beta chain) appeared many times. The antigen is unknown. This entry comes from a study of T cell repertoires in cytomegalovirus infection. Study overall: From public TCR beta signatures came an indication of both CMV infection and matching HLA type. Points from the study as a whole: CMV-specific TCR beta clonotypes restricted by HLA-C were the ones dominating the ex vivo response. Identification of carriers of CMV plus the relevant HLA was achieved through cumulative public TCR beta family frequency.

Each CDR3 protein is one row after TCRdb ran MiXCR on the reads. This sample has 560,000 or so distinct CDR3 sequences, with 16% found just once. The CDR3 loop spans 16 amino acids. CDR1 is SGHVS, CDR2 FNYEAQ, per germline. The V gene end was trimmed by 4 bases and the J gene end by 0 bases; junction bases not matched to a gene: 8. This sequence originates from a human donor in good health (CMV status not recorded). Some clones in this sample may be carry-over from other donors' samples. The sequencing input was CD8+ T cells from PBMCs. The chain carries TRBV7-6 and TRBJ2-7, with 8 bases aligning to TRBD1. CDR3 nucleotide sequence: TGTGCCAGCAGCTACCGACAGGGGAGCTTCTCCTACGAGCAGTACTTC. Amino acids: CASSYRQGSFSYEQYF.